A single T cell receptor beta chain is shown here with its context. What it binds is unknown. Sequencing used immunoSEQ version 4 in survey mode. Generated by immunoSEQ multiplex PCR, the TCRdb table keeps only in-frame clones and is missing some. The data show roughly 32,000 clones, roughly 82% seen once. Overlapping HIV-1 Gag 15-mer peptides at about 1 ug per peptide per mL were used. Memory cells lacking CD40L and CD69 with high CD45RO were sorted. For at least 4 years, plasma HIV-1 RNA was undetectable (<50 copies/mL). CDR3 length: 13 residues. Germline assignment: CDR1 SNHLY and CDR2 FYNNEI. V was clipped by 2 bases and J by 4 bases, with 8 bases between them. The data originate from a study of persistence of HIV-infected CD4 T cells. Findings and caveats of the study: Compared with CD3/CD28-stimulated cells, CMV- and Gag-responding cells showed lower TCRbeta richness.

This chain connects TRBV2 to TRBJ1-2; D unclear. The material sequenced was CD4+ T cells sorted from PBMCs after roughly 19-hour stimulation, taken from a patient who received antiretroviral therapy. The TCR sequence derives from an adult woman with HIV who was CMV-seropositive. The CDR3 protein is CASSERTSYGYTF. The DNA for the CDR3 is TGTGCCAGCAGTGAAAGGACTTCCTATGGCTACACCTTC. Together with reference TRBV2 and TRBJ1-2, the CDR3 gives the full variable domain: EPEVTQTPSHQVTQMGQEVILRCVPISNHLYFYWYRQILGQKVEFLVSFYNNEISEKSEIFDDQFSVERPDGSNFTLKIRSTKLEDSAMYFCASSERTSYGYTFGSGTRLTVV.